This T cell receptor beta chain emerged from a study of vaccination effects on CD4 cells after COVID-19. A word on this clone: The antigen remains unidentified. A read error may account for a junction end that differs from germline.

From germline, CDR1 is ENHRY and CDR2 SYGVKD. The CDR3 runs to 13 residues. Cultured cells yielded isolated CD4+ T cells after less than 11 days. Vaccine administered to participants consisted of two doses of either BNT162b2 or mRNA-1273. Data came from immunoSEQ multiplex PCR; TCRdb stores just in-frame clones and leaves some out. The table records about 45,000 clones, approximately 77% of them present only once. This chain joins TRBV10-3 and TRBJ2-1; D unresolved. The TCR sequence derives from a human donor who received a COVID-19 vaccine. The specimen was CD4+ T cells from PBMCs cultured without peptide, collected after COVID-19 vaccination. The CDR3 spells CAISVGLDNEQFF. CDR3 sequence (DNA): TGTGCCATCAGTGTAGGTTTAGACAATGAACAGTTCTTC.